A selection of T cell receptor beta chains follows, all from one sample in a study of T cell changes during pregnancy in multiple sclerosis. The protocol was immunoSEQ multiplex PCR, while the TCRdb copy is restricted to in-frame clones and leaves out a portion. The data show around 110,000 clones, around 90% seen once. This sample comprised peripheral blood, obtained in the third trimester of pregnancy. The receptors were sampled from a female donor in good health, enrolled as a control in a pregnancy study. Both conserved end residues are part of each CDR3. A D gene is named only where the DNA matches it firmly. Only some rows state a clone size, as once, few, many or a class for expanded clones.

CDR3nt	CDR3aa	v_gene	j_gene	abundance	d_gene
TGTGCCAGCAGCTCGGTTGGTGGGTTGGCAGGGAACTATGGCTACACCTTC	CASSSVGGLAGNYGYTF	TRBV11-2	TRBJ1-2	-	-
TGTGCCAGCAGCCAAGAAGGCTGGACTGGATTTGGACCCCACAATGAGCAGTTCTTC	CASSQEGWTGFGPHNEQFF	TRBV4-2	TRBJ2-1	-	-
TGTGCCAGCAACGAGGAGATGGCGGGCAATCAGCCCCAGCATTTT	CASNEEMAGNQPQHF	TRBV2	TRBJ1-5	-	-
TGTGCCAGCAGCTACCTAGATCCCAATCAGCCCCAGCATTTT	CASSYLDPNQPQHF	TRBV6-1	TRBJ1-5	-	-
TGTGCCAGCAGGCAGGCGGGGGAGACCCAGTACTTC	CASRQAGETQYF	TRBV28	TRBJ2-5	-	-
TGCGCCAGCAGCCAAGATTGGGGGGGGGAGACCTACGAGCAGTACTTC	CASSQDWGGETYEQYF	TRBV4-3	TRBJ2-7	-	TRBD2
TGTGCCAGCGCGCCCCGGGACAGGGGATCGGGAAACACCATATATTTT	CASAPRDRGSGNTIYF	TRBV7-9	TRBJ1-3	-	TRBD1
TGTGCCAGCAGCCCCAGGGGAGGGGCGTCCTACGAGCAGTACTTC	CASSPRGGASYEQYF	TRBV7-2	TRBJ2-7	-	-
TGTGCCAGCAGCGCCACAGGCGGCTCTGGAAACACCATATATTTT	CASSATGGSGNTIYF	TRBV9	TRBJ1-3	-	-
TGTGCCAGCAGCCCCGGGGGGGCTAACTATGGCTACACCTTC	CASSPGGANYGYTF	TRBV6-5	TRBJ1-2	-	-
TGTGCCAGCAGCCCCTGGGGCGGACGCTTAGGGCTGGAGACCCAGTACTTC	CASSPWGGRLGLETQYF	TRBV21-1	TRBJ2-5	-	-
TGTGCCAGTAGTACCCAGGGTACGAACACCGGGGAGCTGTTTTTT	CASSTQGTNTGELFF	TRBV19	TRBJ2-2	-	-
TGCGCCAGCAGCCAAGTGGACAGCTCTGGAAACACCATATATTTT	CASSQVDSSGNTIYF	TRBV4-3	TRBJ1-3	-	-
TGTGCCAGCGGACAGGCCGACAATGAGCAGTTCTTC	CASGQADNEQFF	TRBV7-3	TRBJ2-1	-	TRBD1
TGTGCCAGCTCAAGCGGGGAGGCGAGGACCCAGCATTTT	CASSSGEARTQHF	TRBV18	TRBJ1-5	-	-
TGTGCCAGTAGTTTTCGTCGCGCAGGGCGTTATAATTCACCCCTCCACTTT	CASSFRRAGRYNSPLHF	TRBV19	TRBJ1-6	-	-
TGTGCCAGCAGCTACCGAGGGGGCGGGGAGACCCAGTACTTC	CASSYRGGGETQYF	TRBV5-4	TRBJ2-5	-	TRBD1
TGTGCCAGTAGTATTTGGCAGGGAAACTACGAGCAGTACTTC	CASSIWQGNYEQYF	TRBV19	TRBJ2-7	-	-
TGTGCCAGCAGTTCGCGGATGAACACTGAAGCTTTCTTT	CASSSRMNTEAFF	TRBV27	TRBJ1-1	-	-
TGTGCCAGCAGCTATCTTCCCCCGGGACTAGCGGGGGTCACAGATACGCAGTATTTT	CASSYLPPGLAGVTDTQYF	TRBV7-6	TRBJ2-3	-	TRBD2
TGTGCCTGGACTAAGACTGTTCTCTCCTACAATGAGCAGTTCTTC	CAWTKTVLSYNEQFF	TRBV30	TRBJ2-1	-	-
TGTGCCAGCAGCTTAGATCGGGATACGCAGTATTTT	CASSLDRDTQYF	TRBV11-3	TRBJ2-3	-	-
TGTGCCAGCAGCTTAGAACCCCAGCGGGGGGGCCAGATAGCCAAAAACATTCAGTACTTC	CASSLEPQRGGQIAKNIQYF	TRBV11-2	TRBJ2-4	-	TRBD2
TGCAGCGTTGAAGGAGGGCCTGAAGCTTTCTTT	CSVEGGPEAFF	TRBV29-1	TRBJ1-1	-	-
TGTGCCAGCAGCTTAGGGCGGGCCCTCGCTGAAGCTTTCTTT	CASSLGRALAEAFF	TRBV11-2	TRBJ1-1	-	-
TGTGCCAGCAGCTTAGGGCTAGACAACACCGGGGAGCTGTTTTTT	CASSLGLDNTGELFF	TRBV11-3	TRBJ2-2	-	-
TGTGCCAGCAGGCGACAGGGGGTGGGGATGCACACTGAAGCTTTCTTT	CASRRQGVGMHTEAFF	TRBV28	TRBJ1-1	-	TRBD1
TGCGCCAGCAGCCAAGAGAAGCGGGGACACGAGCAGTACTTC	CASSQEKRGHEQYF	TRBV4-3	TRBJ2-7	-	TRBD2
TGTGCCAGCAGCTCCAACTCCTACAATGAGCAGTTCTTC	CASSSNSYNEQFF	TRBV11-2	TRBJ2-1	-	-
TGCGCCAGCAGCCAAGATCCCACCGTGGGGGGAACCTACAATGAGCAGTTCTTC	CASSQDPTVGGTYNEQFF	TRBV4-3	TRBJ2-1	-	-
TGTGCCAGCAGTTACGGGACTAGCGGGCCCTACGAGCAGTACTTC	CASSYGTSGPYEQYF	TRBV6-5	TRBJ2-7	-	TRBD2
TGCGCCAGCACTGAGAGGGGGCCCTACAATGAGCAGTTCTTC	CASTERGPYNEQFF	TRBV5-1	TRBJ2-1	-	TRBD1
TGTGCCAGCAGCCGGATCGCGGGGACGGCGAGCTCTGGGGCCAACGTCCTGACTTTC	CASSRIAGTASSGANVLTF	TRBV7-9	TRBJ2-6	-	-
TGTGCCTGGAAGATAAGCCTTTCAGGGACTGAAGCTTTCTTT	CAWKISLSGTEAFF	TRBV30	TRBJ1-1	few	-
TGCGCCAGCAGCTTGCAGCGACGGCGGGGCGAGCAGTACTTC	CASSLQRRRGEQYF	TRBV5-1	TRBJ2-7	-	-
TGTGCCAGCAGTGCCTCTAGCGGGGAGGCAGAGACCCAGTACTTC	CASSASSGEAETQYF	TRBV6-4	TRBJ2-5	-	TRBD2
TGTGCCAGCAGCTTATGGACAGAAACATCCTACGAGCAGTACTTC	CASSLWTETSYEQYF	TRBV11-1	TRBJ2-7	-	-
TGTGCCAGCAGTCCAGTGGAGAGCTCCTACGAGCAGTACTTC	CASSPVESSYEQYF	TRBV2	TRBJ2-7	-	-
TGCGCCAGCAGCCCAGACAGGGGACGGACTGGCTACACCTTC	CASSPDRGRTGYTF	TRBV4-1	TRBJ1-2	-	TRBD1
TGTGCCAGCAGCTTATCGGGTCCCAGGGTTGGCTATGGCTACACCTTC	CASSLSGPRVGYGYTF	TRBV7-2	TRBJ1-2	-	-
TGTGCCAGCAGCTCCGTGGGGGGTTTTCCCGGGGAGCTGTTTTTT	CASSSVGGFPGELFF	TRBV7-2	TRBJ2-2	-	-
TGTGCCAGCAGCGCTACAGGATTACCTATGGGCTACACCTTC	CASSATGLPMGYTF	TRBV7-9	TRBJ1-2	-	-
TGTGCCAGCAGCGCTACAGGGGGTACTGGCTACACCTTC	CASSATGGTGYTF	TRBV5-6	TRBJ1-2	-	TRBD1
TGCGCCAGCAGCCAAGCCGGGACAGGTGTCTCTGGAAACACCATATATTTT	CASSQAGTGVSGNTIYF	TRBV4-3	TRBJ1-3	-	TRBD1
TGTGCCAGTAGTTCGACAGGGAGGAATTCACCCCTCCACTTT	CASSSTGRNSPLHF	TRBV19	TRBJ1-6	-	TRBD1
TGTGCCAGCAGCTTAGGACAGGGGGTTAGTTCACCCCTCCACTTT	CASSLGQGVSSPLHF	TRBV11-2	TRBJ1-6	-	TRBD1
TGTGCCTGGAAGCTGGGGGACAGGGAAAATTCACCCCTCCACTTT	CAWKLGDRENSPLHF	TRBV30	TRBJ1-6	-	TRBD1
TGCGCCAGCACCCAAAGGACTAGCGGGGAGAACACCGGGGAGCTGTTTTTT	CASTQRTSGENTGELFF	TRBV4-1	TRBJ2-2	-	TRBD2
TGCGCCAGCAGCCCGGGGGCAGGGGGCTACGAGCAGTACTTC	CASSPGAGGYEQYF	TRBV4-1	TRBJ2-7	-	-
TGTGCCAGCAGCCTCCCGGGGGGAACTGGGGAAAAACTGTTTTTT	CASSLPGGTGEKLFF	TRBV5-4	TRBJ1-4	-	-
TGTGCCAGCAGCCGGGGAACAGGGATCACAGATACGCAGTATTTT	CASSRGTGITDTQYF	TRBV9	TRBJ2-3	-	-
TGCGCCAGCAGCCAAGATACCCAGACAGGGAGCTTCTATGGCTACACCTTC	CASSQDTQTGSFYGYTF	TRBV4-3	TRBJ1-2	-	TRBD1
TGTGCCACCAGCAGAGACCCTCAGGGTTTCACTGAAGCTTTCTTT	CATSRDPQGFTEAFF	TRBV15	TRBJ1-1	-	-
TGTGCCAGCAGCGTCGGGGGGGCAGGGATCTACAATGAGCAGTTCTTC	CASSVGGAGIYNEQFF	TRBV9	TRBJ2-1	-	TRBD2
TGTGCCTGGAGTGAGATGGGTGGGGGGGCCTATGGCTACACCTTC	CAWSEMGGGAYGYTF	TRBV30	TRBJ1-2	-	-
TGTGCCAGCAGCTCCCCCGACAGGAACACTGAAGCTTTCTTT	CASSSPDRNTEAFF	TRBV6-6	TRBJ1-1	-	-
TGTGCCAGTTCACGGGACTCACAAGAGACCCAGTACTTC	CASSRDSQETQYF	TRBV18	TRBJ2-5	-	-